A selection of T cell receptor beta chains follows, all from one sample in a study of blood T cell repertoires in COVID-19. Clones were read by immunoSEQ multiplex PCR, and TCRdb kept only the in-frame ones, dropping some. The sample lists around 270,000 clones; 80% to 90% were seen once. Sequenced: PBMCs or T cells enriched from blood (not recorded which). These receptors were collected from a woman aged 25 to 45 who had recovered from COVID-19. Each CDR3 is given with its conserved first and last residue. A D gene is named only where the DNA matches it firmly. Rows may omit the clone size; those that give it use once, few, many or a size class.

J	size	V	D	DNA	CDR3
TRBJ2-5	-	TRBV6-6	-	TGTGCCAGCAGCCGTCATCCGGGAGACGGCCAAGAGACCCAGTACTTC	CASSRHPGDGQETQYF
TRBJ2-3	-	TRBV24-1	TRBD1	TGTGCCACCAGACCGGGACAGGGAAGCACAGATACGCAGTATTTT	CATRPGQGSTDTQYF
TRBJ1-5	-	TRBV5-1	TRBD1	TGCGCCAGCAGCTCCACAGGGGACCAGCCCCAGCATTTT	CASSSTGDQPQHF
TRBJ2-2	-	TRBV7-9	TRBD1	TGTGCCAGCAGATTCGGACAGGGGTACACCGGGGAGCTGTTTTTT	CASRFGQGYTGELFF
TRBJ2-5	-	TRBV7-2	TRBD1	TGTGCCAGCAAGAGGGGGCGGATAGGAGAAGAGACCCAGTACTTC	CASKRGRIGEETQYF
TRBJ2-5	once	TRBV6-1	-	TGTGCCAGCAGTGAAAGGTCGCGGGCCTATCAGAAAGAGACCCAGTACTTC	CASSERSRAYQKETQYF
TRBJ1-4	-	TRBV7-8	TRBD1	TGTGCCAGCAGCTTCGAGCCAGGGACAGGAATAACAACTAATGAAAAACTGTTTTTT	CASSFEPGTGITTNEKLFF
TRBJ2-7	-	TRBV12-3/TRBV12-4	-	TGTGCCAGCAGTTTAAGTAGCTCGGCGCAGTACTTC	CASSLSSSAQYF
TRBJ1-2	-	TRBV27	-	TGTGCCAGCAGTAACCTGCAGGGGCCGGGGAGTGGCTACACCTTC	CASSNLQGPGSGYTF
TRBJ1-1	few	TRBV7-9	-	TGTGCCAGCAGCCAAGGGATACTGGGGGGGAACACTGAAGCTTTCTTT	CASSQGILGGNTEAFF
TRBJ2-1	-	TRBV11-3	TRBD2	TGTGCCAGCAGCCCCAGCGGGGGGCCCTACAATGAGCAGTTCTTC	CASSPSGGPYNEQFF
TRBJ2-7	-	TRBV15	-	TGTGCCACCAGCAGAGTGATGGGCTTCTCCTACGAGCAGTACTTC	CATSRVMGFSYEQYF
TRBJ2-6	-	TRBV7-3	TRBD1	TGTGCCAGCAGCTTGATGGGACAGGGTGTAGCTGGGGCCAACGTCCTGACTTTC	CASSLMGQGVAGANVLTF
TRBJ2-2	-	TRBV30	TRBD2	TGTGCCTGGACCGGGACTAGCGGGGTCACCGGGGAGCTGTTTTTT	CAWTGTSGVTGELFF
TRBJ2-5	once	TRBV11-1	-	TGTGCCAGCACCTCGATGGTGCGGGAGACCCAGTACTTC	CASTSMVRETQYF
TRBJ1-3	-	TRBV5-4	-	TGTGCCAGCTCTCAGGGGCTGTTCTCTGGAAACACCATATATTTT	CASSQGLFSGNTIYF
TRBJ2-1	few	TRBV7-9	-	TGTGCCAGCAGCTTAGTTACAGGGATCGATGAGCAGTTCTTC	CASSLVTGIDEQFF
TRBJ1-6	-	TRBV27	-	TGTGCCAGCAGCCCTACTTTTGGGAGGGTGAATTCACCCCTCCACTTT	CASSPTFGRVNSPLHF
TRBJ2-1	-	TRBV7-9	-	TGTGCCAGCAAGACTCTAAGCTCCTACAATGAGCAGTTCTTC	CASKTLSSYNEQFF
TRBJ1-2	-	TRBV5-1	TRBD1	TGCGCCAGCGCCGGGACAGGGCCCTATGGCTACACCTTC	CASAGTGPYGYTF
TRBJ1-4	-	TRBV28	-	TGTGCCAGCAGTCAGGGTGGGAGGAATGAAAAACTGTTTTTT	CASSQGGRNEKLFF
TRBJ2-2	-	TRBV6-1	-	TGTGCCAGCAGTGAAAGTCCAGCGTCTTCCGGGGAGCTGTTTTTT	CASSESPASSGELFF
TRBJ2-5	-	TRBV5-8	-	TGTGCCAGCAGCTTGGCTCAAGCAATCCAAGAGACCCAGTACTTC	CASSLAQAIQETQYF
TRBJ1-2	once	TRBV27	-	TGTGCCAGCAGTCGAGCTGCGGGGACGGGTTATGGCTACACCTTC	CASSRAAGTGYGYTF
TRBJ2-2	-	TRBV7-6	-	TGTGCCAGCAGCCCCCGCCCGACTGTTGCCGGGGAGCTGTTTTTT	CASSPRPTVAGELFF
TRBJ2-7	once	TRBV11-3	TRBD2	TGTGCCAGCAGTCTGCGGGGGGCGGGCGAGCAGTACTTC	CASSLRGAGEQYF
TRBJ1-1	-	TRBV11-2	-	TGTGCCAGCAGCTTAGTTGCGTCAACGAGCACTGAAGCTTTCTTT	CASSLVASTSTEAFF
TRBJ1-2	once	TRBV27	-	TGTGCCACCGGGGGTGGTTTGGGGTTTAACTATGGCTACACCTTC	CATGGGLGFNYGYTF
TRBJ2-5	few	TRBV5-1	TRBD1	TGCGCCAGCAGCCCGGGGTTCAGGGGGCAACCCCGAGAGACCCAGTACTTC	CASSPGFRGQPRETQYF
TRBJ2-5	-	TRBV5-5	TRBD2	TGTGCCAGCAGCTTGGGGAGCGGCGGGGGGGCGGAGACCCAGTACTTC	CASSLGSGGGAETQYF
TRBJ1-2	-	TRBV4-1	TRBD1	TGCGCCAGCAGCCAAGTGTACGGACAGGGGAACTATGGCTACACCTTC	CASSQVYGQGNYGYTF
TRBJ1-3	-	TRBV15	TRBD1	TGTGCCACCAGCAGGGGACAGGGAGACACCATATATTTT	CATSRGQGDTIYF
TRBJ2-7	-	TRBV27	-	TGTGCCAGCAGTCTGGACAGTTCCTATGTCGAGCAGTACTTC	CASSLDSSYVEQYF
TRBJ2-5	many	TRBV7-6	-	TGTGCCAGCAGCCCTCGGGGGAGATGGGAAGAGACCCAGTACTTC	CASSPRGRWEETQYF
TRBJ1-1	-	TRBV10-3	TRBD1	TGTGCCATCAGTAGTCGAACAGGGGGTCCCACTGAAGCTTTCTTT	CAISSRTGGPTEAFF
TRBJ1-6	-	TRBV19	-	TGTGCCAGTAGTATAGAGGACAGCCATAATTCACCCCTCCACTTT	CASSIEDSHNSPLHF
TRBJ2-1	once	TRBV11-2	TRBD1	TGTGCCAGCAGCTTAGATCGGGGAATGGGGACAGGTTTTAGGGATGAGCAGTTCTTC	CASSLDRGMGTGFRDEQFF
TRBJ2-5	-	TRBV9	TRBD1	TGTGCCAGCAGCGTAGACAGGGGCGAGACCCAGTACTTC	CASSVDRGETQYF
TRBJ1-1	-	TRBV7-9	TRBD1	TGTGCCAGCAGCAGGGGGGGACAGACTGAAGCTTTCTTT	CASSRGGQTEAFF
TRBJ2-1	few	TRBV20-1	TRBD1	TGCAGTGCTCCGGACAGGGCTGAGCAGTTCTTC	CSAPDRAEQFF
TRBJ1-4	-	TRBV28	-	TGTGCCAGCAGTTTAGCCGGGGGGCGTTATGAAAAACTGTTTTTT	CASSLAGGRYEKLFF
TRBJ2-7	-	TRBV7-2	-	TGTGCCAGCAGCCAACCGGGTCCTATCTCCTACGAGCAGTACTTC	CASSQPGPISYEQYF
TRBJ1-2	-	TRBV24-1	TRBD1	TGTGCCACCAGTAGCCGGGACAGGGAGGGACGGAATGGCTACACCTTC	CATSSRDREGRNGYTF
TRBJ1-1	once	TRBV18	TRBD1	TGTGCCAGCTCATTCAACAGGGGTGGCACTGAAGCTTTCTTT	CASSFNRGGTEAFF
TRBJ2-4	once	TRBV9	TRBD2	TGTGCCAGCAGCGTAGATCTTAGCGGGAGTGGGTCCAAAAACATTCAGTACTTC	CASSVDLSGSGSKNIQYF
TRBJ2-1	-	TRBV9	TRBD2	TGTGCCAGCAGCGTGGCCGGGCTAGCGGTCCTGGATGAGCAGTTCTTC	CASSVAGLAVLDEQFF
TRBJ1-6	-	TRBV28	-	TGTGCCAGCAGGCCCGGGGGGGGACTCAAAAATTCACCCCTCCACTTT	CASRPGGGLKNSPLHF
TRBJ2-7	-	TRBV5-1	TRBD1	TGCGCCAGCAGCTGGGGGACAGGAATTGACGAGCAGTACTTC	CASSWGTGIDEQYF
TRBJ1-1	-	TRBV15	-	TGTGCCACCAGCAGTGGGAGCGCGACCACGTTCGCTTTCTTT	CATSSGSATTFAFF
TRBJ1-1	-	TRBV11-3	TRBD1	TGTGCCAGCAGGAAACAGGGGGCTACTGAAGCTTTCTTT	CASRKQGATEAFF
TRBJ1-2	-	TRBV6-5	-	TGTGCCAGCAGTCGAGCTAGATATGGCTACACCTTC	CASSRARYGYTF
TRBJ2-1	-	TRBV4-2	TRBD1	TGTGCCAGCAGCCAACAAGTGGCCCGGGACAGGGGCCACAATGAGCAGTTCTTC	CASSQQVARDRGHNEQFF
TRBJ2-1	-	TRBV7-2	-	TGTGCCAGCAGCCCGTCCCGGGGGACCCACAATGAGCAGTTCTTC	CASSPSRGTHNEQFF
TRBJ2-2	-	TRBV18	-	TGTGCCAGCTCACCTGCGGCCGTGAACACCGGGGAGCTGTTTTTT	CASSPAAVNTGELFF
TRBJ2-3	-	TRBV12-3/TRBV12-4	-	TGTGCCAGCAGGCAGGGAAACACAGATACGCAGTATTTT	CASRQGNTDTQYF
TRBJ2-6	-	TRBV5-1	TRBD2	TGCGCCAGCAGCCAAGACACTAGCGCGAACGCTGGGGCCAACGTCCTGACTTTC	CASSQDTSANAGANVLTF
TRBJ2-5	-	TRBV7-8	-	TGTGCCAGCAGGGGGCGGGACAGTAGGGAGACCCAGTACTTC	CASRGRDSRETQYF
TRBJ2-7	-	TRBV7-2	TRBD2	TGTGCCAGCAGCTTAGCCGGACTTAGCGGGGGGGTGTACGAGCAGTACTTC	CASSLAGLSGGVYEQYF
TRBJ2-1	-	TRBV6-6	-	TGTGCCAGCAGTTACTCGATGAACTACTACAATGAGCAGTTCTTC	CASSYSMNYYNEQFF
TRBJ2-1	-	TRBV5-1	-	TGCGCCAGCAGCCCAGGACAATCCTACAATGAGCAGTTCTTC	CASSPGQSYNEQFF